This T cell receptor beta chain originates from a study of cytomegalovirus exposure and HLA in healthy donors. General study findings and limits: A reported reduction in N-insertions relative to the roughly 710-donor mean was seen in an Asian-associated ancestry cluster in a later analysis.

Per the germline V gene, CDR1 is MNHEY and CDR2 is SMNVEV (reference sequence). The CDR3 is 16 amino acids. Trimming took 7 bases from V and 2 from J, leaving 19 bases between them. In regard to this clone: Its antigen is still unknown.

PCR amplification relied on 60 Vbeta primers (plus 13 Jbeta primers). TCRdb keeps only in-frame clones here, not all; method: immunoSEQ multiplex PCR. The table for this sample gives approximately 120,000 clones. The sequencing input was PBMCs. The receptor's source is a man in his forties in good health and CMV-seronegative. The chain couples TRBV27 to TRBJ2-3; D unclear. CDR3 bases: TGTGCCAGCACCCCCCACTGGGCTAAATACACAGATACGCAGTATTTT. It translates to CASTPHWAKYTDTQYF.